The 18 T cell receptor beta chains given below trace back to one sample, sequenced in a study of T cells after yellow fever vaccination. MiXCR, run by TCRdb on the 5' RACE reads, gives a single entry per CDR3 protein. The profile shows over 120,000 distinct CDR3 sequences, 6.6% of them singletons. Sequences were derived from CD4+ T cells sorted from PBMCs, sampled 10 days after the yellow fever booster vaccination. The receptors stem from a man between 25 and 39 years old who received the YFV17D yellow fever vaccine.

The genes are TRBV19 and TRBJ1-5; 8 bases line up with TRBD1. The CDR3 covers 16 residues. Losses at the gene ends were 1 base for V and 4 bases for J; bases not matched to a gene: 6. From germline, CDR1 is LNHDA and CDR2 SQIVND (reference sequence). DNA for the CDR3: TGTGCCAGTAGTATAGGGTTGGACAGGGCGAATCAGCCCCAGCATTTT. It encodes CASSIGLDRANQPQHF.

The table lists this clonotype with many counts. CDR3 nucleotide sequence: TGCAGCGCGGGGGGCAGGAGCGGCGAGACCCAGTACTTC. Translating it yields CSAGGRSGETQYF. V and J are TRBV29-1 and TRBJ2-5; D possibly corresponds to TRBD2 (7 bases). There are 13 residues in the CDR3. V was pared by 7 bases and J by 5 bases, with 17 bases between. The germline gives CDR1 SQVTM, CDR2 ANQGSEA.

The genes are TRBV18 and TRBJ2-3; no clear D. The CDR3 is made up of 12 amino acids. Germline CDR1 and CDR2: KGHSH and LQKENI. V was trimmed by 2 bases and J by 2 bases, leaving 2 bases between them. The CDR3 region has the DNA TGTGCCAGCTCACCAATCACAGATACGCAGTATTTT. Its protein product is CASSPITDTQYF.

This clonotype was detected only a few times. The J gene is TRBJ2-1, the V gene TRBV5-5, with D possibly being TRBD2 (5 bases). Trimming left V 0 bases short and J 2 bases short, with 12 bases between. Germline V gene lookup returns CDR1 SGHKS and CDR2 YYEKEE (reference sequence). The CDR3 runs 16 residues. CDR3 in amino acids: CASSLAGSAAYNEQFF. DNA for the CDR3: TGTGCCAGCAGCTTGGCAGGTAGCGCCGCCTACAATGAGCAGTTCTTC.

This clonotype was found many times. CDR3 DNA sequence: TGTGCCAGCAGCCGCGCCGGGACAGGGAGGAACTACGAGCAGTACTTC. It translates to CASSRAGTGRNYEQYF. This sequence joins TRBV3-1 and TRBJ2-7, with 9 bases fitting TRBD1. The CDR3 spans 16 residues. The V segment lost 4 bases and the J segment 3 bases; nucleotides outside the gene matches: 10. The germline V gene encodes CDR1 LGHDT and CDR2 YNNKEL (reference sequence).

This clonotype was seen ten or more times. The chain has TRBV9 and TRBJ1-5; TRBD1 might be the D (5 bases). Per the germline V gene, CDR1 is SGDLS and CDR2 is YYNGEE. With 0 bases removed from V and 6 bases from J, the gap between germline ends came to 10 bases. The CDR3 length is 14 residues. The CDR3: CASSVGGYGQPQHF. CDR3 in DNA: TGTGCCAGCAGCGTAGGGGGGTACGGTCAGCCCCAGCATTTT. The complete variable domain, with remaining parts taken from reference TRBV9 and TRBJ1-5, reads DSGVTQTPKHLITATGQRVTLRCSPRSGDLSVYWYQQSLDQGLQFLIQYYNGEERAKGNILERFSAQQFPDLHSELNLSSLELGDSALYFCASSVGGYGQPQHFGDGTRLSIL.

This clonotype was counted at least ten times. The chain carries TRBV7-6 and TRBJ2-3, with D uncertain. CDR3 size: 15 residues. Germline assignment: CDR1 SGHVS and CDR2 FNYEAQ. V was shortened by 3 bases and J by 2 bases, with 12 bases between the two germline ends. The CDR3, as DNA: TGTGCCAGCAGCTTTCAACCAGCCTCCACAGATACGCAGTATTTT. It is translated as CASSFQPASTDTQYF.

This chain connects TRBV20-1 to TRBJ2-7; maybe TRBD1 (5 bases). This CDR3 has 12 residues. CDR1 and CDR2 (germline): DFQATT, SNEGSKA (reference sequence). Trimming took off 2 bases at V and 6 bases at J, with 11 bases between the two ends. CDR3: CSARFRGGEQYF. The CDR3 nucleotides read TGCAGTGCTAGATTTAGGGGCGGCGAGCAGTACTTC.

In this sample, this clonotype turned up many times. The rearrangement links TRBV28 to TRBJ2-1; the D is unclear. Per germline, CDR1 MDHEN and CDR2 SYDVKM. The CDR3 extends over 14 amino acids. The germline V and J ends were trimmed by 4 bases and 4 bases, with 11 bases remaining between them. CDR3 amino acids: CASSYVLLYNEQFF. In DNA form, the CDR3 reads TGTGCCAGCAGTTACGTACTACTTTACAATGAGCAGTTCTTC.

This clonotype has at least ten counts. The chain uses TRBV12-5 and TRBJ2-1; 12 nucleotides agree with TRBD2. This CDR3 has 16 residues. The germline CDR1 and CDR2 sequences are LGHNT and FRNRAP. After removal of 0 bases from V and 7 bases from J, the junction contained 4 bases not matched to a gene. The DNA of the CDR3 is TGTGCTAGTGGTTTGGTAGCTAGCGGGAGGGCTAATGAGCAGTTCTTC. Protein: CASGLVASGRANEQFF. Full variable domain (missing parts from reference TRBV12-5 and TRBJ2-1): DARVTQTPRHKVTEMGQEVTMRCQPILGHNTVFWYRQTMMQGLELLAYFRNRAPLDDSGMPKDRFSAEMPDATLATLKIQPSEPRDSAVYFCASGLVASGRANEQFFGPGTRLTVL.

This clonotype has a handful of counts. CDR3: CSARSTNSGGGISYEQYF. The CDR3 region has the DNA TGCAGTGCTAGATCTACTAACTCTGGCGGGGGGATCTCCTACGAGCAGTACTTC. The chain uses TRBV20-1 and TRBJ2-7, with 8 positions matching TRBD2. This CDR3 spans 18 amino acids. V lost 2 bases and J lost 0; bases outside the gene matches: 15. CDR1 is DFQATT, CDR2 SNEGSKA, per germline (reference sequence).

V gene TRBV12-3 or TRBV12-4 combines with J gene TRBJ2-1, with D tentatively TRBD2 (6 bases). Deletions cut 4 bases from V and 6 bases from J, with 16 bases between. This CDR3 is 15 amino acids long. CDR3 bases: TGTGCCAGCAGTTACGTTGGCGGGACCAGCAATGAGCAGTTCTTC. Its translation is CASSYVGGTSNEQFF.

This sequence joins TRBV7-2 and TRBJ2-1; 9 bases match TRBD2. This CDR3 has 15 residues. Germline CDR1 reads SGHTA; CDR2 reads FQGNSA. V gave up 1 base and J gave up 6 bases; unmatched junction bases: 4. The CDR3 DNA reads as TGTGCCAGCAGCTTAGTGGGACTAGCAGGCAATGAGCAGTTCTTC. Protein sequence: CASSLVGLAGNEQFF.

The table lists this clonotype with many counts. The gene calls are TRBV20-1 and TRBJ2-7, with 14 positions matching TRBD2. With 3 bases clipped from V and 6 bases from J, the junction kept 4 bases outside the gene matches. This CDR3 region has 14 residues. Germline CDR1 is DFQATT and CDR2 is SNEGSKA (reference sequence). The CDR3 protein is CSARTSGRVFEQYF. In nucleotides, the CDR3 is TGCAGTGCTAGGACTAGCGGGAGGGTATTCGAGCAGTACTTC.

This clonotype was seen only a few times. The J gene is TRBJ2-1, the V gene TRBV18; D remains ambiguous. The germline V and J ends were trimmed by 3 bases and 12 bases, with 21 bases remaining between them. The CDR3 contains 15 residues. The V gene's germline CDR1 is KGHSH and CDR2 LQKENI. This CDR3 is CASSPRPSPEDPQFF. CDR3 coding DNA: TGTGCCAGCTCACCCCGGCCCTCGCCCGAGGACCCGCAGTTCTTC.

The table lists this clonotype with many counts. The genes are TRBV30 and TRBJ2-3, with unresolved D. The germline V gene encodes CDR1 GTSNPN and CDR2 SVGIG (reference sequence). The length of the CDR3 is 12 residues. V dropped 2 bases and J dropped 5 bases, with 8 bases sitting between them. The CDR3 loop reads CAWSQRRDTQYF. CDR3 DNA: TGTGCCTGGAGTCAAAGGCGAGATACGCAGTATTTT. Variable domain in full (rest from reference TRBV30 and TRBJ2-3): SQTIHQWPATLVQPVGSPLSLECTVEGTSNPNLYWYRQAAGRGLQLLFYSVGIGQISSEVPQNLSASRPQDRQFILSSKKLLLSDSGFYLCAWSQRRDTQYFGPGTRLTVL.

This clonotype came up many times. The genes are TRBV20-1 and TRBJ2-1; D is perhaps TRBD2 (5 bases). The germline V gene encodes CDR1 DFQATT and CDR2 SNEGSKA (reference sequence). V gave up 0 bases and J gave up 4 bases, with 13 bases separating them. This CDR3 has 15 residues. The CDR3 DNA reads TGCAGTGCTAGAGACGGGAAGCAGATGTACAATGAGCAGTTCTTC. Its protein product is CSARDGKQMYNEQFF.

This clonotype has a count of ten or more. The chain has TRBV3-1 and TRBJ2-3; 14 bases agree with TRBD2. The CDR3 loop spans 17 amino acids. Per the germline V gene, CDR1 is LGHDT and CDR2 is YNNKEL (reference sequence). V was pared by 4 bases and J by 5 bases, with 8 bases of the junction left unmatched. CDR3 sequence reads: CASSPPGLAGAGDTQYF. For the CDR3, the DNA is TGTGCCAGCAGCCCGCCGGGACTAGCGGGAGCTGGAGATACGCAGTATTTT.